These 10 T cell receptor beta chains came from one sample sequenced in a study of CD8+ T cells in alopecia areata (dated by TCRdb to the late 2010s). The meaning of the sample's time point label: around 22 weeks on oral tofacitinib. This sample's treatment or condition label indicates: oral pan-JAK inhibitor, 5-10 mg twice daily. The library was built by means of the immunoSEQ multiplex PCR assay. RNA was extracted from all samples and reverse transcribed into cDNA as template for TCR sequencing. TCRdb took over this immuneACCESS table, retaining in-frame rearrangements with V and J assigned. Such tables are incomplete; in checked studies, under half of the missing clones stem from an unresolved V gene, and the remainder is unexplained. Within this sample are fewer than 350,000 clones, with 55% to 70% of them counted one time only. The ten largest clones represent about 1.7% of the sample. Source: CD4+ T cells sorted from blood, taken at week 24, from a patient treated with tofacitinib. These receptors were obtained from a human donor with alopecia areata.

This clone was detected only once. The chain joins TRBV30 to TRBJ1-4; TRBD1 matches at 8 bases. After removal of 0 bases from V and 11 bases from J, the junction contained 2 bases not matched to a gene. CDR1 is GTSNPN and CDR2 is SVGIG in the germline V gene (reference sequence). There are 12 residues in the CDR3. CDR3 amino acids: CAWSVGQGKLFF. The CDR3 DNA reads as TGTGCCTGGAGTGTCGGACAGGGCAAACTGTTTTTT.

Written as DNA, the CDR3 is TGCGCCAGCAGCTTTGACAGTTTGAGCTCCTACAATGAGCAGTTCTTC. Residues: CASSFDSLSSYNEQFF. V and J are TRBV5-1 and TRBJ2-1; TRBD1 is a possible D gene (5 bases). V was shortened by 2 bases and J by 0 bases, with 12 bases between the two germline ends. The CDR3 is 16 residues long. Germline V lookup: CDR1 SGHRS, CDR2 YFSETQ.

This clone showed up just a few times. The chain recombines TRBV29-1 with TRBJ1-1, with a possible D match to TRBD1 (6 bases). Germline V lookup: CDR1 SQVTM, CDR2 ANQGSEA. Trimming stripped 7 bases from V and 1 base from J, with 13 bases between. The CDR3 consists of 13 residues. CDR3 sequence: CSGGQLGNTEAFF. CDR3 nucleotide sequence: TGCAGCGGCGGACAGCTAGGGAACACTGAAGCTTTCTTT.

This clone came up a few times. The chain joins TRBV6-6 to TRBJ2-5, with 7 bases matching TRBD1. V shed 4 bases, J shed 5 bases, and the junction held 10 bases outside the gene matches. Germline assignment: CDR1 MNHNY and CDR2 SVGAGI (reference sequence). CDR3 length: 15 amino acids. The CDR3 DNA reads TGTGCCAGCAGTTCACGGACAGGCCAGTCTGAGACCCAGTACTTC. As protein: CASSSRTGQSETQYF.

V usage is TRBV9 and J usage is TRBJ2-2; D uncertain. The CDR3 covers 13 residues. Trimming took 0 bases from V and 6 from J, leaving 6 bases between them. Per the germline V gene, CDR1 is SGDLS and CDR2 is YYNGEE. The CDR3 reads CASSVGNAGELFF. The CDR3 coding sequence is TGTGCCAGCAGCGTAGGAAATGCCGGGGAGCTGTTTTTT.

On this clone: Other nucleotide sequences in the sample specify the same CDR3. The genes are TRBV5-1 and TRBJ2-4; D call uncertain. CDR3 length: 14 residues. Germline assignment: CDR1 SGHRS and CDR2 YFSETQ. The V end was cut by 0 bases, the J end by 0 bases, with 4 bases between. CDR3 in amino acids: CASSLGLAKNIQYF. As DNA, the CDR3 is TGCGCCAGCAGCTTGGGACTAGCCAAAAACATTCAGTACTTC. Based on the CDR3 plus reference TRBV5-1 and TRBJ2-4, the full variable domain is KAGVTQTPRYLIKTRGQQVTLSCSPISGHRSVSWYQQTPGQGLQFLFEYFSETQRNKGNFPGRFSGRQFSNSRSEMNVSTLELGDSALYLCASSLGLAKNIQYFGAGTRLSVL.

The rearrangement joins TRBV2 to TRBJ2-1; D is perhaps TRBD2 (5 bases). The germline V gene has CDR1 SNHLY and CDR2 FYNNEI. Deletions cut 9 bases from V and 14 bases from J, with 17 bases between. The CDR3 sequence is 11 residues long. The CDR3 bases are TGTGCCAGTGCATTTTCAGCGAGGGAGTTCTTC. Protein product: CASAFSAREFF.

This clone was detected a few times. This sequence joins TRBV28 and TRBJ2-5, with TRBD1 matching over 7 bases. J lost 5 bases, V lost 7 bases, and 19 bases had no gene match. CDR3 length: 17 residues. Looked up from germline, CDR1 is MDHEN and CDR2 is SYDVKM. Here the CDR3 reads CASKLRPRGGWGETQYF. For the CDR3, the DNA is TGTGCCAGCAAACTCCGGCCCCGAGGGGGCTGGGGGGAGACCCAGTACTTC.

V is TRBV30 and J is TRBJ2-7; TRBD1 matches 7 bases. Germline V lookup: CDR1 GTSNPN, CDR2 SVGIG (reference sequence). V was clipped by 2 bases and J by 3 bases; unmatched bases: 7. The CDR3 consists of 14 residues. CDR3 loop: CAWSRRGTVYEQYF. The DNA of the CDR3 is TGTGCCTGGAGTCGCAGGGGGACCGTCTACGAGCAGTACTTC.

This clone was recorded a few times. The rearrangement links TRBV29-1 to TRBJ1-4, with TRBD1 matching over 9 bases. The germline V gene encodes CDR1 SQVTM and CDR2 ANQGSEA. This CDR3 spans 13 amino acids. The V segment lost 7 bases and the J segment 8 bases; nucleotides outside the gene matches: 8. This chain's CDR3 is CSGGDRAGEKLFF. CDR3 sequence (DNA): TGCAGCGGCGGGGACAGGGCGGGCGAAAAACTGTTTTTT.